Below are 8 T cell receptor beta chains sequenced from a single sample in a study of shared clonotypes between healthy human individuals. Libraries were prepared by immunoSEQ multiplex PCR; TCRdb keeps only in-frame clonotypes and omits some of them. The repertoire has 490,000 or so clones, less than 80% of them found once; the top ten carry approximately 12%. Material for sequencing was PBMCs. These receptors came from a woman aged 40 to 49 in good health. Some clones in this sample may be carry-over from other donors' samples.

A few counts support this clone. The V gene is TRBV5-6, the J gene TRBJ1-5; D ambiguous. The V end was cut by 0 bases, the J end by 1 base, with 2 bases between. Germline CDR1 reads SGHDT; CDR2 reads YYEEEE. There are 13 residues in the CDR3. This CDR3 is CASSLGSNQPQHF. As DNA, the CDR3 is TGTGCCAGCAGCTTGGGGAGCAATCAGCCCCAGCATTTT.

The chain links TRBV11-3 to TRBJ2-7, with unresolved D. The CDR3 loop spans 16 amino acids. Between the trimmed V and J ends, which lost 2 bases and 2 bases, there was a span of 16 bases. Germline assignment: CDR1 SGHNT and CDR2 YENEEA. The CDR3 nucleotides read TGTGCCAGCAGCTTAACGGACGCCTCCGGCCCCTACGAGCAGTACTTC. Its translation is CASSLTDASGPYEQYF.

V gene TRBV28 combines with J gene TRBJ2-3; perhaps TRBD1 as D (6 bases). The CDR3 consists of 15 residues. Germline loops: CDR1 MDHEN, CDR2 SYDVKM. V was pared by 4 bases and J by 0 bases, with 11 bases between. The CDR3 protein is CASSSTGRSTDTQYF. The CDR3 region has the DNA TGTGCCAGCAGTTCGACAGGAAGAAGCACAGATACGCAGTATTTT. The complete variable domain, with remaining parts taken from reference TRBV28 and TRBJ2-3, reads DVKVTQSSRYLVKRTGEKVFLECVQDMDHENMFWYRQDPGLGLRLIYFSYDVKMKEKGDIPEGYSVSREKKERFSLILESASTNQTSMYLCASSSTGRSTDTQYFGPGTRLTVL.

The chain recombines TRBV29-1 with TRBJ2-1; 11 positions agree with TRBD2. Trimming at V came to 4 bases and at J to 4 bases, leaving 6 bases not matched to a gene. This CDR3 is built from 15 residues. Germline-derived CDR1 and CDR2 are SQVTM and ANQGSEA. CDR3 sequence (DNA): TGCAGCGTTGCGGTGACTAGCGGGGATTACAATGAGCAGTTCTTC. It translates to CSVAVTSGDYNEQFF.

This clone was found a few times. The rearrangement joins TRBV7-9 to TRBJ2-7; TRBD1 aligns across 8 bases. The CDR3 covers 18 residues. In germline, CDR1 is SEHNR, CDR2 FQNEAQ (reference sequence). Unmatched junction bases numbered 11, after V lost 0 bases and J lost 1 base. The CDR3 here is CASSLANKATGESYEQYF. CDR3 coding DNA: TGTGCCAGCAGCTTAGCGAATAAAGCGACAGGGGAATCCTACGAGCAGTACTTC.

The chain joins TRBV27 to TRBJ1-2; the match to TRBD1 covers 8 bases. The CDR3 runs 14 residues. Germline values: CDR1 MNHEY, CDR2 SMNVEV (reference sequence). Losses at the gene ends were 2 bases for V and 7 bases for J; bases not matched to a gene: 6. The CDR3 spells CASSLVAGGFGYTF. CDR3 coding DNA: TGTGCCAGCAGTTTAGTGGCAGGGGGCTTTGGCTACACCTTC.

The chain joins TRBV7-9 to TRBJ2-1; possibly TRBD2 for D (6 bases). The CDR3 totals 12 residues. V lost 6 bases and J 9 bases, leaving 12 bases between the germline ends. Germline V gene sequence: CDR1 SEHNR, CDR2 FQNEAQ (reference sequence). DNA of the CDR3: TGTGCCAGCAGATTGGCGGAGGGTGAGCAGTTCTTC. Its protein product is CASRLAEGEQFF.

CDR3 sequence reads: CASSQAGQGSYNEQFF. The CDR3 DNA is TGCGCCAGCAGCCAAGCGGGACAGGGCTCCTACAATGAGCAGTTCTTC. J is TRBJ2-1 and V is TRBV4-1; 9 bases align to TRBD1. CDR3 length: 16 amino acids. J was trimmed by 0 bases and V by 1 base; bases with no gene match: 1. CDR1 is MGHRA, CDR2 YSYEKL, per germline.